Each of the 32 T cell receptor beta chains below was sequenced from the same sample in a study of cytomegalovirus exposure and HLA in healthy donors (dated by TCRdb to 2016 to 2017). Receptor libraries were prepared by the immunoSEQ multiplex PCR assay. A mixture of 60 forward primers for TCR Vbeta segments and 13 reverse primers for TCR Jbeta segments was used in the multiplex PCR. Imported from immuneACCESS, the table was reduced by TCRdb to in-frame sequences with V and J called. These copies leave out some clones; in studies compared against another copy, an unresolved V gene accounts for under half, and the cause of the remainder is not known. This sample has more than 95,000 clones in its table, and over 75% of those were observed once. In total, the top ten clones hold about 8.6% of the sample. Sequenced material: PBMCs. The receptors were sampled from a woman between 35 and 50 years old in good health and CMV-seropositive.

The CDR3 loop reads CASSVTADSYGYTF. In DNA form, the CDR3 reads TGTGCCAGCAGCGTAACGGCGGACTCCTATGGCTACACCTTC. J is TRBJ1-2 and V is TRBV9; D ambiguous. The V and J ends lost 1 base and 4 bases respectively, with 11 bases between them. CDR1 and CDR2 from the germline V gene are SGDLS and YYNGEE. The CDR3 sequence is 14 residues long.

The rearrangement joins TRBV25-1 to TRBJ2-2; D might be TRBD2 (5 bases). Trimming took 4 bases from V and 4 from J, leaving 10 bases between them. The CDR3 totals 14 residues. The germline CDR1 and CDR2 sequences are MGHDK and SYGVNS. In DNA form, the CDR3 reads TGTGCCAGCAGTGTTGGCGGGTTCACCGGGGAGCTGTTTTTT. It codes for CASSVGGFTGELFF.

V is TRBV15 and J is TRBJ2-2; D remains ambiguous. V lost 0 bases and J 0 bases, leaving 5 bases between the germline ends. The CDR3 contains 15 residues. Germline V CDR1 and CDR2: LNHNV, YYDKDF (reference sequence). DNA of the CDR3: TGTGCCACCAGCAGAGAGGAGACGAACACCGGGGAGCTGTTTTTT. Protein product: CATSREETNTGELFF.

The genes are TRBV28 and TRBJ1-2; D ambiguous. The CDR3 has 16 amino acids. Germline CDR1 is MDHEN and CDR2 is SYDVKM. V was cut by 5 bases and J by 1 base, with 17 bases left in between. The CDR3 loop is CASSLSPGEGNYGYTF. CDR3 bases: TGTGCCAGCAGTCTTAGCCCCGGGGAGGGTAACTATGGCTACACCTTC.

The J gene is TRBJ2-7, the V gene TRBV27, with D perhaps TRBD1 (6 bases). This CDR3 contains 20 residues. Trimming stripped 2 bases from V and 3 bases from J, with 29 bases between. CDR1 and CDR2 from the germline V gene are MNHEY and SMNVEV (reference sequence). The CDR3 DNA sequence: TGTGCCAGCAGTTTAAATGGGCAAACCCCGACAGGACGATACGGCTACGAGCAGTACTTC. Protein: CASSLNGQTPTGRYGYEQYF.

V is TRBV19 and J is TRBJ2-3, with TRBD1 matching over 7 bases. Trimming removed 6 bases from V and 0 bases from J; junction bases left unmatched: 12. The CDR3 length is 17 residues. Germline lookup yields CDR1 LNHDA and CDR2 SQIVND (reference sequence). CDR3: CASSQEGQLTSTDTQYF. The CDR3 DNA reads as TGTGCCAGTAGCCAAGAGGGACAGTTAACTAGCACAGATACGCAGTATTTT.

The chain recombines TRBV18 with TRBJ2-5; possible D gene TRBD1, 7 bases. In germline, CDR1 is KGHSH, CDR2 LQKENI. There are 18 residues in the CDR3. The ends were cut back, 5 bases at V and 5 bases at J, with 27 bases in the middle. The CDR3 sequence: CASSTNRGGGSRMETQYF. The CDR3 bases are TGTGCCAGCTCAACTAACAGGGGAGGTGGTAGTAGGATGGAGACCCAGTACTTC.

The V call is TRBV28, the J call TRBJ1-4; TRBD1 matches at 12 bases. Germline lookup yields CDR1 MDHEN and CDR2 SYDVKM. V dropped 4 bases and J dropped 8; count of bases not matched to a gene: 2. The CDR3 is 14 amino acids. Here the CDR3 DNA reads TGTGCCAGCAGTTCCGGGACAGGGGGCGAAAAACTGTTTTTT. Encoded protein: CASSSGTGGEKLFF.

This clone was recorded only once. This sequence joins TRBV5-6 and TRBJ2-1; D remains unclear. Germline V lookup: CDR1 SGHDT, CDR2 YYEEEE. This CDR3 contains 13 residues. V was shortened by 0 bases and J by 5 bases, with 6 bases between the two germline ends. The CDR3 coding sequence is TGTGCCAGCAGCTTGGCCTCTAACAATGAGCAGTTCTTC. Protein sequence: CASSLASNNEQFF.

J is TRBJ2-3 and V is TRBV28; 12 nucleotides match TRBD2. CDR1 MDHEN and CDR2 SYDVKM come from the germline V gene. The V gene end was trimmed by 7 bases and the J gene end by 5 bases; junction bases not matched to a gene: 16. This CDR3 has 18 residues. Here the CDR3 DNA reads TGTGCCAGCATCCCCTATGGGGCTAGCGGGAGGGTCATAGATACGCAGTATTTT. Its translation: CASIPYGASGRVIDTQYF.

The DNA for the CDR3 is TGCGCCAGCAGTGAAGGGACTGATGCAACTAATGAAAAACTGTTTTTT. Protein product: CASSEGTDATNEKLFF. The rearrangement uses TRBV10-1 and TRBJ1-4; D is perhaps TRBD1 (5 bases). Looked up from germline, CDR1 is WNHNN and CDR2 is SYGVQD (reference sequence). Trimming cost V 3 bases and J 0 bases, with 11 bases left between them. The CDR3 spans 16 residues.

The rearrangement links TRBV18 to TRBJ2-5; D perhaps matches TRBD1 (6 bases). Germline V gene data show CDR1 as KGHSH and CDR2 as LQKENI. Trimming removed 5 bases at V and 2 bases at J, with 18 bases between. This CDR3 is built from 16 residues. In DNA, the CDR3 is TGTGCCAGCTCAACCGTCCCGGGACATTTACAAGAGACCCAGTACTTC. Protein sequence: CASSTVPGHLQETQYF. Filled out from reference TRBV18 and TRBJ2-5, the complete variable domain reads NAGVMQNPRHLVRRRGQEARLRCSPMKGHSHVYWYRQLPEEGLKFMVYLQKENIIDESGMPKERFSAEFPKEGPSILRIQQVVRGDSAAYFCASSTVPGHLQETQYFGPGTRLLVL.

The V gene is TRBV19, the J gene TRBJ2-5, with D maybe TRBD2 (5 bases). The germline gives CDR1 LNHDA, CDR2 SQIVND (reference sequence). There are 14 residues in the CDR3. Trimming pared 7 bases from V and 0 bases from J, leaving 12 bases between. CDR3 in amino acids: CASKPAAYQETQYF. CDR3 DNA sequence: TGTGCCAGTAAACCAGCGGCGTACCAAGAGACCCAGTACTTC.

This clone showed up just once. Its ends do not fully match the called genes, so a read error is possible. The CDR3 region has the DNA TGTGCTAGCAGCATCCGGGACAGCCGCCACCTGAACACCGGGGAGCTGTTTTTT. This translates into CASSIRDSRHLNTGELFF. The J gene is TRBJ2-2, the V gene TRBV7-7, with TRBD1 matching over 7 bases. The CDR3 is 18 amino acids. CDR1 and CDR2 (germline): SSHAT, FNYEAQ (reference sequence).

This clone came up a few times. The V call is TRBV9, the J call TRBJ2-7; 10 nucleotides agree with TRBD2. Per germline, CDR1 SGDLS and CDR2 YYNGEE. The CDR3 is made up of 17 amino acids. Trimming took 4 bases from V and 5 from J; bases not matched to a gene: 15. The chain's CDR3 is CASSPRLAGAAVHEQYF. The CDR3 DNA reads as TGTGCCAGCAGCCCCAGACTAGCGGGTGCCGCCGTTCACGAGCAGTACTTC. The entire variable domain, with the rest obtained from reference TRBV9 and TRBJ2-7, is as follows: DSGVTQTPKHLITATGQRVTLRCSPRSGDLSVYWYQQSLDQGLQFLIQYYNGEERAKGNILERFSAQQFPDLHSELNLSSLELGDSALYFCASSPRLAGAAVHEQYFGPGTRLTVT.

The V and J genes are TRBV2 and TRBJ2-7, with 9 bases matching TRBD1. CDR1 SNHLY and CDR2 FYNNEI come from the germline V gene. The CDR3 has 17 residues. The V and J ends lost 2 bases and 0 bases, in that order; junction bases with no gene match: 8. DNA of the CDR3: TGTGCCAGCAGTGAACCGAAGGGGACAGGGAGCTCCTACGAGCAGTACTTC. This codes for CASSEPKGTGSSYEQYF.

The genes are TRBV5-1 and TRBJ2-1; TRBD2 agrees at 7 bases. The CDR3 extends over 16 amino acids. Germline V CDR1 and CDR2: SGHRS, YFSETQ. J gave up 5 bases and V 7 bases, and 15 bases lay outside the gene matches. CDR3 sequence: CASAILGGGINNEQFF. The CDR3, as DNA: TGCGCCAGCGCCATTCTGGGGGGAGGGATTAACAATGAGCAGTTCTTC.

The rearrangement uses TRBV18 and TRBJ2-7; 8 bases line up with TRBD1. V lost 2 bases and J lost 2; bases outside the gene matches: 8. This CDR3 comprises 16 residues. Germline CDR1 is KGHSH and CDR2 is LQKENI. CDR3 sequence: CASSPIFRGQAYEQYF. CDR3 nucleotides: TGTGCCAGCTCACCAATTTTCAGGGGGCAAGCCTACGAGCAGTACTTC.

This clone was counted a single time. The CDR3 nucleotides are TGTGCCAGCAGCTGGGAGGGTACCCAGTACTTC. It encodes CASSWEGTQYF. V and J are TRBV7-8 and TRBJ2-5, with TRBD2 matching over 7 bases. Germline lookup yields CDR1 SGHVS and CDR2 FQNEAQ. V was pared by 4 bases and J by 8 bases, with 1 base of the junction left unmatched. The CDR3 covers 11 residues.

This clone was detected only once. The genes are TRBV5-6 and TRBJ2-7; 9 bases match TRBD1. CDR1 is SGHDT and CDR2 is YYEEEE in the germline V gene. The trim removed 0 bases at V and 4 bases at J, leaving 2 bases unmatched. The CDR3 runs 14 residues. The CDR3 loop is CASSLGDREYEQYF. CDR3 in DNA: TGTGCCAGCAGCTTGGGGGACAGGGAATACGAGCAGTACTTC.

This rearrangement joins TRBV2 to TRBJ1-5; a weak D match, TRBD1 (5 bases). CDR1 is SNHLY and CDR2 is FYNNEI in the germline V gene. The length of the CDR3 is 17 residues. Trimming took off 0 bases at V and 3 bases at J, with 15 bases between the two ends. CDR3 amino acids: CASSEAAGRVFNQPQHF. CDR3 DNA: TGTGCCAGCAGTGAAGCGGCGGGACGGGTATTCAATCAGCCCCAGCATTTT.

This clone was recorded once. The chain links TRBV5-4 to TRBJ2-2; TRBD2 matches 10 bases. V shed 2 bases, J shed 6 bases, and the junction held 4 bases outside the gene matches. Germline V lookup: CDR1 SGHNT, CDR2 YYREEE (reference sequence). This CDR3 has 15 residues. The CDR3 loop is CASSFFSGGPGELFF. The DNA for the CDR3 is TGTGCCAGCAGCTTTTTTAGCGGGGGGCCCGGGGAGCTGTTTTTT.

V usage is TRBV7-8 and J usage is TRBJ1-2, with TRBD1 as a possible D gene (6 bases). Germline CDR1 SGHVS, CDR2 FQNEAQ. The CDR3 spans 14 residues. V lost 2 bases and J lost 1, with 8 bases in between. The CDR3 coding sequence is TGTGCCAGCAGCTTAACAGGGATTAACTATGGCTACACCTTC. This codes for CASSLTGINYGYTF.

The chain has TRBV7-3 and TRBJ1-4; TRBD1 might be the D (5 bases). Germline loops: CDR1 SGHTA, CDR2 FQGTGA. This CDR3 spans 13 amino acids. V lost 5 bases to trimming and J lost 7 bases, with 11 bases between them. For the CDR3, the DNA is TGTGCCAGCAGCCAAGGGGAGGGTGAAAAACTGTTTTTT. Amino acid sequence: CASSQGEGEKLFF.

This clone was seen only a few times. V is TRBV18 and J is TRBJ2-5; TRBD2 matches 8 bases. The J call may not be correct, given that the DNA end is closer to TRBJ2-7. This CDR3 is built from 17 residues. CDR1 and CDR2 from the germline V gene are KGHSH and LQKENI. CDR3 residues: CASSPRGASGRSYEQYF. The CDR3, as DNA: TGTGCCAGCTCACCACGTGGTGCGAGCGGGAGATCCTACGAGCAGTACTTC.

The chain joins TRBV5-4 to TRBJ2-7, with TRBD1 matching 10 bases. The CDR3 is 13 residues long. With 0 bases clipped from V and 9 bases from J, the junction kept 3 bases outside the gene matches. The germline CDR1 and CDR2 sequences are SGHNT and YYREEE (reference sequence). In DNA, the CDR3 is TGTGCCAGCAGCTTGGGACAGGGGGCCGCGCAGTACTTC. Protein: CASSLGQGAAQYF.

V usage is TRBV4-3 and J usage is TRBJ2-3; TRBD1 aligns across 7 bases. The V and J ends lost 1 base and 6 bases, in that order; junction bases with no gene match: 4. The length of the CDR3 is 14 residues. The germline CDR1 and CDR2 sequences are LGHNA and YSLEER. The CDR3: CASSQGQGWDTQYF. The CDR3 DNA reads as TGCGCCAGCAGCCAAGGACAGGGTTGGGATACGCAGTATTTT.

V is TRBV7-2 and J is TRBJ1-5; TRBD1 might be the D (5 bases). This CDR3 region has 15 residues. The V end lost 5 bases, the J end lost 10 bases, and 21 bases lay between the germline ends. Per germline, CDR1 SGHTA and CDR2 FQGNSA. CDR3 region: CASSLTGGTTGPQHF. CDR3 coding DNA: TGTGCCAGCAGCCTTACCGGGGGAACAACCGGCCCCCAGCATTTT.

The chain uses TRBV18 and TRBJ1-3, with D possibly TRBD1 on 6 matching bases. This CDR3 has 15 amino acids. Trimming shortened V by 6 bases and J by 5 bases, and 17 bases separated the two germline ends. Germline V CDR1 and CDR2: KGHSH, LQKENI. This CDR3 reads CASSPSSQGRNTIYF. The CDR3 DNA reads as TGTGCCAGCTCTCCCTCATCACAGGGCAGAAACACCATATATTTT.

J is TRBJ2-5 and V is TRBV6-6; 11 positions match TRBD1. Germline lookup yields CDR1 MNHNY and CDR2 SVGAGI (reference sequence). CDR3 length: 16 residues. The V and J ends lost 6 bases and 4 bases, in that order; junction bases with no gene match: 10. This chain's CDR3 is CASRPAGTGGLETQYF. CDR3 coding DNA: TGTGCCAGCAGACCCGCCGGGACAGGGGGTTTAGAGACCCAGTACTTC.

As DNA, the CDR3 is TGTGCCAGTCCCCAACGGGGGACTAGGCTTATTACGCAGTTCTTC. Translated: CASPQRGTRLITQFF. The chain is built from TRBV28 and TRBJ2-1, with 8 bases that match TRBD2. This CDR3 region has 15 residues. J gave up 12 bases and V 9 bases, and 19 bases lay outside the gene matches. Germline CDR1 MDHEN, CDR2 SYDVKM.

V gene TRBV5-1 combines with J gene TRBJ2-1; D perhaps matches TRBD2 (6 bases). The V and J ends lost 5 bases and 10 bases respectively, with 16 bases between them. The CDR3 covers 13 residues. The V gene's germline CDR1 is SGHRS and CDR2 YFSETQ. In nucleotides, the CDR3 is TGCGCCAGCAGGTCACCACCTAGCGAAGAGCAGTTCTTC. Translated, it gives CASRSPPSEEQFF.